These 2 T cell receptor beta chains came from one sample sequenced in a study of blood T cell repertoires in COVID-19. Profiling relied on immunoSEQ multiplex PCR, and the TCRdb table lists in-frame clones only, not all of them. The data hold tens of thousands of clones, with roughly four fifths observed a single time. The sample consisted of peripheral blood. These receptors originate from a human donor in a cohort sampled during active COVID-19.

The table lists this clone with a few counts. This chain links TRBV7-9 with TRBJ1-3, with TRBD1 as a possible D gene (5 bases). The V end was cut by 8 bases, the J end by 2 bases, with 16 bases between. CDR3 length: 15 residues. Germline values: CDR1 SEHNR, CDR2 FQNEAQ (reference sequence). The CDR3 sequence: CASGSPGETGNTIYF. CDR3 in DNA: TGTGCCAGCGGATCCCCGGGGGAAACTGGAAACACCATATATTTT.

The rearrangement uses TRBV3-1 (or the pseudogene TRBV3-2) and TRBJ2-7, with a possible D match to TRBD2 (6 bases). The V and J ends lost 5 bases and 1 base respectively, with 15 bases between them. Germline V gene data show CDR1 as LGHDT and CDR2 as YNNKEL (reference sequence). This CDR3 spans 15 amino acids. CDR3 nucleotide sequence: TGTGCCAGCAGCTCCCACCGGGACTTATCCTACGAGCAGTACTTC. Protein: CASSSHRDLSYEQYF.